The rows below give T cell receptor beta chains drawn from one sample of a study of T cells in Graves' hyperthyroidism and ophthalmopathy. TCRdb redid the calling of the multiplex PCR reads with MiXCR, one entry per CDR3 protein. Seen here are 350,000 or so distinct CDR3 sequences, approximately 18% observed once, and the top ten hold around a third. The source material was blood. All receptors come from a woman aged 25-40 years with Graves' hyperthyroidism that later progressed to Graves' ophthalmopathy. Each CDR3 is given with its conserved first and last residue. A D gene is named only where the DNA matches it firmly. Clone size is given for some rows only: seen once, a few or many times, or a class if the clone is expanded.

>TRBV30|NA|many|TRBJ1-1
TGTGCCTGGAGAGGAGTGATAGGGGACACTGAAGCTTTCTTT
CAWRGVIGDTEAFF
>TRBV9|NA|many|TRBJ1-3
TGTGCCAGCAGCTTACCAGGGAGAGGAAACACCATATATTTT
CASSLPGRGNTIYF
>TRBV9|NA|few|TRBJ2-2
TGTGCCAGCAGCGACCGGGACAAAGACACCGGGGAGCTGTTTTTT
CASSDRDKDTGELFF
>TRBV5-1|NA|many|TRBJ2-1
TGCGCCAGCAGGTCGGGGGCAGTTTCATGGCTCAATGAGCAGTTCTTC
CASRSGAVSWLNEQFF
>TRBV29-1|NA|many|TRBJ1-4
TGCAGCGTGACGATAGCAACTAATGAAAAACTGTTTTTT
CSVTIATNEKLFF
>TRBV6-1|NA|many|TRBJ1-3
TGTGCCAGCAGTGAAGGTCAGGGCACGTATCGACCTTTCTCTGGAAACACCATATATTTT
CASSEGQGTYRPFSGNTIYF
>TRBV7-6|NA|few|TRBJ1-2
TGTGCCAGCAGCTTAGATGCCAGGGTTGGAGGCTACACCTTC
CASSLDARVGGYTF
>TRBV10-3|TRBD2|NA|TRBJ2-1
TGTGCCATGGGGACTAGCGGGAGGCCCGAGCAGTTCTTC
CAMGTSGRPEQFF
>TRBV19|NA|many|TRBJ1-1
TGTGCCAGTATCCACGCCCCCGGGAGCGAAGCTTTCTTT
CASIHAPGSEAFF
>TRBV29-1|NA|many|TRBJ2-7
TGCAGCGTTGATACCGACGGATCTGGGGGCTACGAGCAGTACTTC
CSVDTDGSGGYEQYF
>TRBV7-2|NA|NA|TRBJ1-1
TGTGCCAGCAGCTTAGATCGGGGTGCGGCTTTCTTT
CASSLDRGAAFF
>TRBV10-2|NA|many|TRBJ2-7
TGCGCCAGCAGTCGGGCTTTTGGGTCCTACGAGCAGTACTTC
CASSRAFGSYEQYF
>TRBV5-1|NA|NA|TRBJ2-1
TGCGCCAGCAGCTTGGCCAGTCGGTCAGGGTTCGCCTACAATGAGCAGTTCTTC
CASSLASRSGFAYNEQFF
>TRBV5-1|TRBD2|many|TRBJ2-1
TGCGCCAGCAGCTTGGCTAGCGGGAGGGCCTACAATGAGCAGTTCTTC
CASSLASGRAYNEQFF
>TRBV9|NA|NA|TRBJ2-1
TGTGCCAGCAGCGCACGGACGGGAGTTTCGAATGAGCAGTTCTTC
CASSARTGVSNEQFF
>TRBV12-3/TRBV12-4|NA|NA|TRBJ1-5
TGTGCCAGCAGGGCAGGGACGGTCAATCAGCCCCAGCATTTT
CASRAGTVNQPQHF
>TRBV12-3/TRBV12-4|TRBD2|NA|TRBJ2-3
TGTGCCAGCAGTTTTTTGACGGGACTAGGGGGGACAGATACGCAGTATTTT
CASSFLTGLGGTDTQYF
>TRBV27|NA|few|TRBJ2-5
TGTGCCAGCAGTTTATCAGGCAACGAAGAGACCCAGTACTTC
CASSLSGNEETQYF
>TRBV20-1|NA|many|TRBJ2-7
TGCAGTGCTAGTAGGGCGGAGAGCTCCTACGAGCAGTACTTC
CSASRAESSYEQYF
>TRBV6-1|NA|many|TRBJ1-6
TGTGCCAGCAGTGGGCAGTATAATTCACCCCTCCACTTT
CASSGQYNSPLHF
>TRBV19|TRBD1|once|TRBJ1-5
TGTGCCAGTAGTTCCCGACAGGGGGCTAGGGGCAATCAGCCCCAGCATTTT
CASSSRQGARGNQPQHF
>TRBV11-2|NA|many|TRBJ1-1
TGTGCCAGCAGCCCCCTCTTAGGGACGGACACTGAAGCTTTCTTT
CASSPLLGTDTEAFF
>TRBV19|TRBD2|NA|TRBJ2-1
TGTGCCAGTAGTATAGGGGTAGCGGGAGGGCCAGGGGAGCAGTTCTTC
CASSIGVAGGPGEQFF
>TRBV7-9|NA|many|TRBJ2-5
TGTGCCAGCAGCTTACGGGGGGAGACCCAGTACTTC
CASSLRGETQYF
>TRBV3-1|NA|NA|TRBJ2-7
TGTGCCAGCAGCGATAGGGGGTTTGACTACGAGCAGTACTTC
CASSDRGFDYEQYF
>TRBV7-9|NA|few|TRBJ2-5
TGTGCCAGCAGCCCACGGGACACGATTCTTTTGACCCAGTACTTC
CASSPRDTILLTQYF
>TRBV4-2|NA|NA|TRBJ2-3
TGTGCCAGCAGCCAAACGCAGGGATTCAGAACAGATACGCAGTATTTT
CASSQTQGFRTDTQYF
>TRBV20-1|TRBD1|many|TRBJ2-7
TGCAGTGCTAGGGAACCGGGACAGGCTCGCGAGCAGTACTTC
CSAREPGQAREQYF
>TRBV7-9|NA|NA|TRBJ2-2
TGTGCCACACAGGGTACTGACACCGGGGAGCTGTTTTTT
CATQGTDTGELFF
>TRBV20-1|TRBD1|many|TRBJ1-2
TGCAGTGCTCCGACCTATCAGACAGGGGCTTATGGCTACACCTTC
CSAPTYQTGAYGYTF
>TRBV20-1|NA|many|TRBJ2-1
TGCAGTGCTAGAGATCCGTCAGCCACAACCCACGTGCAGTTCTTC
CSARDPSATTHVQFF
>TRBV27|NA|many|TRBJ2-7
TGTGCCAGCAGTTACAGGTCACCCTACGAGCAGTACTTC
CASSYRSPYEQYF
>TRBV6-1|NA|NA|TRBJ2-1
TGTGCCAGCCAGCTTGACCCCTACAATGAGCAGTTCTTC
CASQLDPYNEQFF
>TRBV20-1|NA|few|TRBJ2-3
TGCAGTGCTATCCTCGGTGGGCGGGGAGATACGCAGTATTTT
CSAILGGRGDTQYF
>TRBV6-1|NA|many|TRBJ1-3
TGTGCCAGCAGTTATTTGGAGCGCTCTGGAAACACCATATATTTT
CASSYLERSGNTIYF
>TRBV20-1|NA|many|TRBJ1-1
TGCAGTGCTAGAGACGCGGTGAAGCTGAACACTGAAGCTTTCTTT
CSARDAVKLNTEAFF
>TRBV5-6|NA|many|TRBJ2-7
TGTGCCAGCAGCTTGGCCAAGAGGGGCGAGCAGTACTTC
CASSLAKRGEQYF
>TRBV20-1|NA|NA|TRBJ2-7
TGCAGTGCCCAGGCCGGGACTCACTACGAGCAGTACTTC
CSAQAGTHYEQYF
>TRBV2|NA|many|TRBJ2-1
TGTGCCAGCAGAGGGGGTGGGGATGAGCAGTTCTTC
CASRGGGDEQFF
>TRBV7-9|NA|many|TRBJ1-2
TGTGCCAGCAGCGCATCTACAGGGTTCAGAGTCTATGGCTACACCTTC
CASSASTGFRVYGYTF
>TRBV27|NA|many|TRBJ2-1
TGTGCCAGCAGCTCCGGGACGGGTGTGTACAATGAGCAGTTCTTC
CASSSGTGVYNEQFF
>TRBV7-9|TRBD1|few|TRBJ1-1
TGTGCCAGCAGCTTGGGACAGATAAACACTGAAGCTTTCTTT
CASSLGQINTEAFF
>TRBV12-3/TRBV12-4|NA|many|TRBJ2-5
TGTGCCAGCAGTTTTGGGGGGTCAGAGACCCAGTACTTC
CASSFGGSETQYF
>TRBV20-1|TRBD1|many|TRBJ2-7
TGCAGTGCGACCAATTCCCAGGGACAGCGCTCCTACGAGCAGTACTTC
CSATNSQGQRSYEQYF
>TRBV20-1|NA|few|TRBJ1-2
TGCAGTGTCATGCAGGGACTGATCTATGGCTACACCTTC
CSVMQGLIYGYTF
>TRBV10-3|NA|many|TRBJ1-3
TGTGCCACCTCTGGGGGGGCCCAAAGAGCCTCTGGAAACACCATATATTTT
CATSGGAQRASGNTIYF